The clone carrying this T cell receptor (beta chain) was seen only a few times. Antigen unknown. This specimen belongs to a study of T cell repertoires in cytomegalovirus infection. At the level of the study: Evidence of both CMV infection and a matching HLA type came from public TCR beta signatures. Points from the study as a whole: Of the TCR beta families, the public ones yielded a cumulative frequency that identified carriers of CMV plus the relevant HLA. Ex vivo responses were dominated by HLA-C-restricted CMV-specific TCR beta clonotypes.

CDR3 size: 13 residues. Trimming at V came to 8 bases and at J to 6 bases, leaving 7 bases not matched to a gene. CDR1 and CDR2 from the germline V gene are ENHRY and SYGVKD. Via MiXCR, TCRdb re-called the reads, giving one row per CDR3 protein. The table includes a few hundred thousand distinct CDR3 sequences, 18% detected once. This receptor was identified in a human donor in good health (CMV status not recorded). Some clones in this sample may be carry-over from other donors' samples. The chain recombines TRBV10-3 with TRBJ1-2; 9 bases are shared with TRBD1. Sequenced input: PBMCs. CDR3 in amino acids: CAIGTRDRDGYTF. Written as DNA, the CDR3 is TGTGCCATCGGGACCCGGGACAGGGATGGCTACACCTTC.